The 32 T cell receptor beta chains below were found in one sample sequenced in a study of T cells after yellow fever vaccination. Each CDR3 protein is one row after TCRdb ran MiXCR on the 5' RACE reads. The table includes a few hundred thousand distinct CDR3 sequences, approximately 16% detected once. The material was PBMCs, obtained 5 to 6 days after the first yellow fever vaccination. These receptors originate from a man between 18 and 35 years old who received the YFV17D yellow fever vaccine.

This clonotype appeared a few times. The CDR3 here is CSARDWGSGGAADTQYF. CDR3 sequence (DNA): TGCAGTGCTAGAGATTGGGGTAGCGGGGGGGCAGCAGATACGCAGTATTTT. The genes are TRBV20-1 and TRBJ2-3; 11 nucleotides line up with TRBD2. J lost 4 bases, V lost 0 bases, and 9 bases had no gene match. The germline V gene has CDR1 DFQATT and CDR2 SNEGSKA (reference sequence). The CDR3 runs 17 residues.

This clonotype was observed a few times. The rearrangement joins TRBV6-5 to TRBJ2-5; D uncertain. V was cut by 2 bases and J by 4 bases, with 5 bases left in between. CDR1 and CDR2 (germline): MNHEY, SVGAGI. The CDR3 is 12 residues long. The CDR3 region is CASSYIRETQYF. For the CDR3, the DNA is TGTGCCAGCAGTTACATTCGAGAGACCCAGTACTTC.

The rearrangement links TRBV5-4 to TRBJ2-4; TRBD1 agrees at 12 bases. Germline loops: CDR1 SGHNT, CDR2 YYREEE (reference sequence). CDR3 length: 14 residues. Trimming cost V 4 bases and J 11 bases; bases outside gene matches: 7. Here the CDR3 reads CASSLGTGGRFQYF. The CDR3, as DNA: TGTGCCAGCAGCCTAGGGACAGGGGGCCGCTTTCAGTACTTC.

This clonotype was detected many times. The chain carries TRBV5-1 and TRBJ1-5; the match to TRBD1 covers 7 bases. The germline gives CDR1 SGHRS, CDR2 YFSETQ. The CDR3 is 15 residues long. V was clipped by 0 bases and J by 3 bases; unmatched bases: 3. The CDR3 DNA sequence: TGCGCCAGCAGCTTGGGGGACAGCCTCAATCAGCCCCAGCATTTT. It codes for CASSLGDSLNQPQHF.

This clonotype was detected only a few times. V gene TRBV18 combines with J gene TRBJ2-4; 10 bases match TRBD2. The J segment lost 0 bases and the V segment lost 3 bases, leaving 5 bases of the junction unmatched. The CDR3 totals 17 residues. Germline CDR1 reads KGHSH; CDR2 reads LQKENI. The CDR3 region has the DNA TGTGCCAGCTCACCCACTAGCGGGGCTCTAGCCAAAAACATTCAGTACTTC. Protein sequence: CASSPTSGALAKNIQYF.

J is TRBJ2-3 and V is TRBV7-6; 12 bases align to TRBD2. J gave up 2 bases and V 5 bases, and 11 bases lay outside the gene matches. The CDR3 is 18 amino acids. CDR1 and CDR2 (germline): SGHVS, FNYEAQ. Written as DNA, the CDR3 is TGTGCCAGCAGCCCGCCCTCACTAGCGGGGGGCTTCACAGATACGCAGTATTTT. This gives the protein CASSPPSLAGGFTDTQYF. The whole variable domain, remainder taken from reference TRBV7-6 and TRBJ2-3, is GAGVSQSPRYKVTKRGQDVALRCDPISGHVSLYWYRQALGQGPEFLTYFNYEAQQDKSGLPNDRFSAERPEGSISTLTIQRTEQRDSAMYRCASSPPSLAGGFTDTQYFGPGTRLTVL.

V usage is TRBV20-1 and J usage is TRBJ2-1; 9 bases match TRBD1. The V gene end was trimmed by 3 bases and the J gene end by 12 bases; junction bases not matched to a gene: 9. The CDR3 runs to 13 residues. The germline V gene encodes CDR1 DFQATT and CDR2 SNEGSKA (reference sequence). The chain's CDR3 is CSASRGDRVGQFF. For the CDR3, the DNA is TGCAGTGCTAGTAGGGGGGACAGGGTGGGGCAGTTCTTC.

This clonotype was seen a few times. Here the CDR3 DNA reads TGCGCCAGCAGCTTGATAGCGGGGGGTACGGAGACCCAGTACTTC. It translates to CASSLIAGGTETQYF. The chain uses TRBV5-1 and TRBJ2-5, with TRBD2 identical over 10 bases. The CDR3 loop spans 15 amino acids. Germline CDR1 and CDR2: SGHRS and YFSETQ. V was pared by 1 base and J by 5 bases, with 5 bases of the junction left unmatched. Supplemented by reference TRBV5-1 and TRBJ2-5, the full variable domain reads KAGVTQTPRYLIKTRGQQVTLSCSPISGHRSVSWYQQTPGQGLQFLFEYFSETQRNKGNFPGRFSGRQFSNSRSEMNVSTLELGDSALYLCASSLIAGGTETQYFGPGTRLLVL.

The chain couples TRBV19 to TRBJ2-3; a weak D match, TRBD1 (6 bases). Trimming left V 6 bases short and J 2 bases short, with 15 bases between. The CDR3 runs 15 residues. Germline V gene sequence: CDR1 LNHDA, CDR2 SQIVND (reference sequence). In DNA, the CDR3 is TGTGCCAGTAGGCCAGTTACAGGGCCCACAGATACGCAGTATTTT. Translating it yields CASRPVTGPTDTQYF.

The chain uses TRBV20-1 and TRBJ2-2; 7 bases fit TRBD1. Germline V gene lookup returns CDR1 DFQATT and CDR2 SNEGSKA (reference sequence). V gave up 6 bases and J gave up 7 bases; unmatched junction bases: 11. The CDR3 has 14 amino acids. The CDR3 coding sequence is TGCAGTGCCCTCAAGGGGGCGGATTACGGGGAGCTGTTTTTT. Residues: CSALKGADYGELFF.

The gene calls are TRBV4-1 and TRBJ2-1, with unresolved D. Germline V gene data show CDR1 as MGHRA and CDR2 as YSYEKL. CDR3 size: 15 residues. Trimming left V 3 bases short and J 8 bases short, with 17 bases between. The CDR3 loop is CASSQILLASYEQFF. The CDR3 bases are TGCGCCAGCAGCCAGATTCTCCTGGCGAGTTATGAGCAGTTCTTC.

Ten or more counts support this clonotype. This CDR3 reads CASSLAVLTQETQYF. The CDR3 DNA reads as TGCGCCAGCAGCTTGGCCGTTTTGACCCAAGAGACCCAGTACTTC. The chain is built from TRBV5-1 and TRBJ2-5, with D unresolved. CDR1 is SGHRS and CDR2 is YFSETQ in the germline V gene. The CDR3 totals 15 residues. Trimming shortened V by 0 bases and J by 1 base, and 10 bases separated the two germline ends.

In this sample, this clonotype turned up a few times. The chain's CDR3 is CASSLRTATYEQYF. The CDR3 DNA reads TGTGCCAGCAGCTTGAGGACCGCAACCTACGAGCAGTACTTC. This chain joins TRBV7-9 and TRBJ2-7; D is unresolved. The CDR3 contains 14 residues. Germline lookup yields CDR1 SEHNR and CDR2 FQNEAQ (reference sequence). V shed 3 bases and J shed 2 bases, with 11 bases lying between them.

This clonotype was seen only a few times. The V call is TRBV6-1, the J call TRBJ1-6; 7 positions agree with TRBD1. This CDR3 has 16 residues. Germline-derived CDR1 and CDR2 are MNHNS and SASEGT. The V segment lost 4 bases and the J segment 3 bases; nucleotides outside the gene matches: 6. DNA of the CDR3: TGTGCCAGCAGTGCCGGGACAGTGAACTATAATTCACCCCTCCACTTT. Encoded protein: CASSAGTVNYNSPLHF.

This clonotype was seen a handful of times. The chain employs TRBV20-1 and TRBJ1-1, with D possibly TRBD1 on 5 matching bases. The V and J ends lost 6 bases and 1 base respectively, with 9 bases between them. This CDR3 is built from 12 residues. Germline CDR1 reads DFQATT; CDR2 reads SNEGSKA (reference sequence). The CDR3 region is CSAGHPNTEAFF. The CDR3 DNA reads as TGCAGTGCCGGACACCCGAACACTGAAGCTTTCTTT.

V usage is TRBV18 and J usage is TRBJ2-7; 8 nucleotides align to TRBD2. Unmatched junction bases numbered 2, after V lost 2 bases and J lost 2 bases. The CDR3 sequence is 14 residues long. Germline-derived CDR1 and CDR2 are KGHSH and LQKENI. CDR3 protein: CASSPTSGTYEQYV. Here the CDR3 DNA reads TGTGCCAGCTCACCAACTAGCGGTACCTACGAGCAGTACGTC.

The chain couples TRBV27 to TRBJ2-5, with D perhaps matching TRBD1 (6 bases). This CDR3 spans 17 amino acids. V was shortened by 6 bases and J by 1 base, with 21 bases between the two germline ends. CDR1 MNHEY and CDR2 SMNVEV come from the germline V gene (reference sequence). The CDR3 sequence: CASSQNRRSDSQETQYF. In DNA form, the CDR3 reads TGTGCCAGCAGCCAGAACCGCCGATCGGACAGCCAAGAGACCCAGTACTTC.

The chain is built from TRBV6-2 or TRBV6-3 and TRBJ2-7; D is uncertain. Trimming left V 0 bases short and J 13 bases short, with 10 bases between. Germline CDR1 MNHEY, CDR2 SVGEGT. The CDR3 contains 11 residues. In nucleotides, the CDR3 is TGTGCCAGCAGTTACTCCCGTGAGAACTACTTC. Translating gives CASSYSRENYF.

In its sample, this clonotype was seen a few times. The genes are TRBV21-1 and TRBJ1-2; TRBD1, as called in the table, went unchecked against the DNA. TRBV21-1 is reported as a pseudogene. CDR3 length: 14 residues. The CDR3 DNA reads TGTGCCAGCAGGGGGTGGACAGTGAACTATGGCTACACCTTC. Translating it yields CASRGWTVNYGYTF.

This chain uses TRBV12-3 or TRBV12-4 with TRBJ2-5, with 8 bases lining up with TRBD1. V lost 2 bases to trimming and J lost 1 base; unmatched junction nucleotides: 9. This CDR3 has 17 amino acids. CDR3 DNA: TGTGCCAGCAGTTTAATTCTCGGACAGGGTTTCCAAGAGACCCAGTACTTC. This sequence encodes CASSLILGQGFQETQYF.

Comment on this clonotype: A read error may produce the germline difference seen at one junction end. This chain joins TRBV4-2 and TRBJ2-4; D gene uncertain. The CDR3 contains 17 residues. Germline CDR1 reads LGHNA; CDR2 reads YNFKEQ. CDR3 in DNA: TGTGCCAGAAGCCAAGAGGTGGTAATTGGAGCCAAAAACATTCAGTACTTC. It specifies CARSQEVVIGAKNIQYF.

In its sample, this clonotype was seen a few times. The chain links TRBV9 to TRBJ1-1; no reliable D call. With 2 bases removed from V and 1 base from J, the gap between germline ends came to 6 bases. The CDR3 runs to 13 residues. Germline CDR1 is SGDLS and CDR2 is YYNGEE. The CDR3 loop is CASSVQQNTEAFF. In DNA form, the CDR3 reads TGTGCCAGCAGCGTCCAGCAGAACACTGAAGCTTTCTTT.

This clonotype was picked up a small number of times. This chain joins TRBV29-1 and TRBJ1-1, with a weak D call TRBD1 (5 bases). CDR1 and CDR2 from the germline V gene are SQVTM and ANQGSEA. CDR3 size: 11 residues. Between the trimmed V and J ends, which lost 4 bases and 4 bases, there was a span of 7 bases. The CDR3 loop is CSVGGSTEAFF. CDR3 sequence (DNA): TGCAGCGTTGGGGGGAGCACTGAAGCTTTCTTT.

The J gene is TRBJ2-7, the V gene TRBV18; weak D call: TRBD2 (7 bases). Germline CDR1 reads KGHSH; CDR2 reads LQKENI. The V end was cut by 10 bases, the J end by 3 bases, with 19 bases between. The length of the CDR3 is 14 residues. CDR3 loop: CATQARGGYYEQYF. The CDR3 DNA reads TGTGCCACCCAAGCCAGGGGAGGGTACTACGAGCAGTACTTC. The complete variable domain, with remaining parts taken from reference TRBV18 and TRBJ2-7, reads NAGVMQNPRHLVRRRGQEARLRCSPMKGHSHVYWYRQLPEEGLKFMVYLQKENIIDESGMPKERFSAEFPKEGPSILRIQQVVRGDSAAYFCATQARGGYYEQYFGPGTRLTVT.

This clonotype was observed many times. The rearrangement links TRBV5-1 to TRBJ1-1, with D perhaps TRBD1 (5 bases). The V gene's germline CDR1 is SGHRS and CDR2 YFSETQ. Trimming shortened V by 3 bases and J by 5 bases, and 17 bases separated the two germline ends. CDR3 length: 15 residues. The CDR3 reads CASSSLNPGKTEAFF. CDR3 DNA sequence: TGCGCCAGCAGCTCCCTTAACCCAGGGAAAACTGAAGCTTTCTTT.

There are a few counts of this clonotype. The rearrangement links TRBV7-3 to TRBJ2-2; perhaps TRBD2 as D (6 bases). The CDR3 consists of 15 residues. The V gene lost 5 bases and the J gene lost 6 bases, with 16 bases spanning the gap. Per the germline V gene, CDR1 is SGHTA and CDR2 is FQGTGA. In DNA, the CDR3 is TGTGCCAGCAGCCCTCGGGGGTGGACTGCCGGGGAGCTGTTTTTT. Amino acids: CASSPRGWTAGELFF.

The chain recombines TRBV12-3 or TRBV12-4 with TRBJ2-2; D not resolved. The CDR3 length is 12 residues. V lost 6 bases, J lost 7 bases, and 9 bases lay in between. The CDR3 nucleotides read TGTGCCAGCAGCGGACCTAACGGGGAGCTGTTTTTT. This translates into CASSGPNGELFF.

This clonotype was recorded a few times. The V gene is TRBV18, the J gene TRBJ2-3; D remains ambiguous. The ends were cut back, 3 bases at V and 6 bases at J, with 10 bases in the middle. Germline V gene sequence: CDR1 KGHSH, CDR2 LQKENI. The CDR3 consists of 13 residues. This CDR3 reads CASSPGHWDTQYF. CDR3 bases: TGTGCCAGCTCACCGGGCCATTGGGATACGCAGTATTTT.

This clonotype was observed a handful of times. The CDR3 DNA reads as TGTGCCAGCTCACCAGGGTCAGAGGAGCCCTATGGCTACACCTTC. Translating it yields CASSPGSEEPYGYTF. The chain employs TRBV18 and TRBJ1-2; D gene uncertain. The CDR3 sequence is 15 residues long. The germline V and J ends were trimmed by 2 bases and 4 bases, with 14 bases remaining between them. Germline V gene data show CDR1 as KGHSH and CDR2 as LQKENI.

The V and J genes are TRBV20-1 and TRBJ1-2; 8 bases align to TRBD1. The CDR3 length is 13 residues. Germline V gene lookup returns CDR1 DFQATT and CDR2 SNEGSKA (reference sequence). V lost 5 bases and J lost 5; bases outside the gene matches: 7. The DNA of the CDR3 is TGCAGTGCTCTTGGACAGGGTTTATATGGCTACACCTTC. This sequence encodes CSALGQGLYGYTF.

The V gene is TRBV5-1, the J gene TRBJ2-1; D may be TRBD1 (5 bases). The CDR3 covers 14 residues. V gave up 0 bases and J gave up 8 bases, with 12 bases separating them. Germline lookup yields CDR1 SGHRS and CDR2 YFSETQ. The CDR3 DNA reads as TGCGCCAGCAGCTTGGGGGGCTACGGACATGAGCAGTTCTTC. As protein: CASSLGGYGHEQFF.

This rearrangement joins TRBV4-1 to TRBJ1-5; 7 bases line up with TRBD1. Trimming cost V 2 bases and J 0 bases; bases outside gene matches: 4. This CDR3 region has 16 residues. Germline loops: CDR1 MGHRA, CDR2 YSYEKL. CDR3 sequence: CASSQKTGNSNQPQHF. Here the CDR3 DNA reads TGCGCCAGCAGCCAAAAGACAGGGAATAGCAATCAGCCCCAGCATTTT.